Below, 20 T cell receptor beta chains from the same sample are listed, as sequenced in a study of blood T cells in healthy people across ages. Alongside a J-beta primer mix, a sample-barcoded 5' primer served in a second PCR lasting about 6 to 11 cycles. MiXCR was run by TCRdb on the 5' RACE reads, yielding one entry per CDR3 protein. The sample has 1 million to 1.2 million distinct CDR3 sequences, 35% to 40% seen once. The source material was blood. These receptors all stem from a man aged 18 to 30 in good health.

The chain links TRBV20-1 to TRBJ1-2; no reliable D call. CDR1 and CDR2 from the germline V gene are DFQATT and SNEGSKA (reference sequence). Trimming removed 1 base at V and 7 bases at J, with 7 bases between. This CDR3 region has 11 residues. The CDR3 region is CSARATAGYTF. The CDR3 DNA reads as TGCAGTGCTAGAGCCACCGCTGGCTACACCTTC.

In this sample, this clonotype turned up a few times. The CDR3 region is CASQTGWAKNIQYF. Written as DNA, the CDR3 is TGTGCCAGCCAAACAGGGTGGGCCAAAAACATTCAGTACTTC. This chain links TRBV6-2 or TRBV6-3 with TRBJ2-4; D possibly corresponds to TRBD1 (6 bases). Germline CDR1 is MNHEY and CDR2 is SVGEGT. The CDR3 runs 14 residues. V gave up 8 bases and J gave up 1 base, with 12 bases separating them.

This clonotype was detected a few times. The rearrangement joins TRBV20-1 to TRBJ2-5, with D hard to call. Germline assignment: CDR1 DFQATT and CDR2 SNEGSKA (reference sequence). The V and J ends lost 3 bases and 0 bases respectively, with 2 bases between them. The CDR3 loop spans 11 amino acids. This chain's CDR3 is CSARHQETQYF. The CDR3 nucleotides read TGCAGTGCTAGGCACCAAGAGACCCAGTACTTC.

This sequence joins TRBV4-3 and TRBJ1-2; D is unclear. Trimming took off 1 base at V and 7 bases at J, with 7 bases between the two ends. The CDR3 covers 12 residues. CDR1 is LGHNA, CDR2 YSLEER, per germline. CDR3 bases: TGCGCCAGCAGCCAAGCGGGGTTTGGCTACACCTTC. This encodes CASSQAGFGYTF.

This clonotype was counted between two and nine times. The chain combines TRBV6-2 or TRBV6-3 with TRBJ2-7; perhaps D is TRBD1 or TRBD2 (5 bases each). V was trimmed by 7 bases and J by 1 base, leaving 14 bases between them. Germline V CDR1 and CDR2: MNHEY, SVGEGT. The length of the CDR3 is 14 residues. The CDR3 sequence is CASIKRDVSYEQYF. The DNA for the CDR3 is TGTGCCAGCATTAAACGGGACGTATCCTACGAGCAGTACTTC.

The CDR3 DNA reads TGTGCCAGCAGCCTCACAGGGAGGGGCTATTCGTCCTACGAGCAGTACTTC. Translating gives CASSLTGRGYSSYEQYF. The genes are TRBV27 and TRBJ2-7; D is perhaps TRBD2 (7 bases). Germline CDR1 is MNHEY and CDR2 is SMNVEV (reference sequence). V was trimmed by 6 bases and J by 1 base, leaving 22 bases between them. This CDR3 spans 17 amino acids.

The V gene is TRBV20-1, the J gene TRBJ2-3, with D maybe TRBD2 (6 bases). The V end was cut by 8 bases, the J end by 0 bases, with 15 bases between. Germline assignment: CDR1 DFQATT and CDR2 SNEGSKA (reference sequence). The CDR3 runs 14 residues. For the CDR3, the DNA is TGCAGTAAGCAACTAGCTACTAGCACAGATACGCAGTATTTT. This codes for CSKQLATSTDTQYF.

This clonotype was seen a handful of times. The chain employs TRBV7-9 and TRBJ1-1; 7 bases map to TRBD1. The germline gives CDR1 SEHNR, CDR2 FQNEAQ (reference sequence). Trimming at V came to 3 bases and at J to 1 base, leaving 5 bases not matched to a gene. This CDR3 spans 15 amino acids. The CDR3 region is CASSLTGMPNTEAFF. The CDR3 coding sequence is TGTGCCAGCAGCTTGACAGGGATGCCGAACACTGAAGCTTTCTTT.

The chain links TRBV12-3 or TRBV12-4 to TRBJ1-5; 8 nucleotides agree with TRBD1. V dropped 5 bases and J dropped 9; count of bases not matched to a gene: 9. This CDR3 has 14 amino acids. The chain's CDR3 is CASSTGTGIRPQHF. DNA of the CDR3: TGTGCCAGCAGTACCGGGACAGGCATTCGGCCCCAGCATTTT.

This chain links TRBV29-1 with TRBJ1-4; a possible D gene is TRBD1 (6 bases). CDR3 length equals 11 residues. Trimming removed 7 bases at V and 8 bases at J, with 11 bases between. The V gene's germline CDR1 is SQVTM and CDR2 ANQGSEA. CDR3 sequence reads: CSGTQGEKLFF. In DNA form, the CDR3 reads TGCAGCGGGACCCAGGGGGAAAAACTGTTTTTT.

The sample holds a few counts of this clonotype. The CDR3 region is CASSYSTGLDTQYF. The CDR3 bases are TGTGCCAGCAGCTACTCGACTGGGCTAGATACGCAGTATTTT. The genes are TRBV7-9 and TRBJ2-3; D uncertain. The CDR3 covers 14 residues. With 4 bases removed from V and 5 bases from J, the gap between germline ends came to 13 bases. Germline-derived CDR1 and CDR2 are SEHNR and FQNEAQ (reference sequence).

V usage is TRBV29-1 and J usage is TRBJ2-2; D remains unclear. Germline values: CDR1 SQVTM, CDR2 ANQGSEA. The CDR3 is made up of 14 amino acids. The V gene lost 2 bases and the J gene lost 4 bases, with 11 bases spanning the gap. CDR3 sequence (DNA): TGCAGCGTTGAACTTGGGTGGGCCACCGGGGAGCTGTTTTTT. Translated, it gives CSVELGWATGELFF.

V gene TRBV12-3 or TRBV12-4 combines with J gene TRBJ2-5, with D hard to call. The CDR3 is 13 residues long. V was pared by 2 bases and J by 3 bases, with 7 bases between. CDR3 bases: TGTGCCAGCAGTTTAACCCGTGAAGAGACCCAGTACTTC. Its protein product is CASSLTREETQYF.

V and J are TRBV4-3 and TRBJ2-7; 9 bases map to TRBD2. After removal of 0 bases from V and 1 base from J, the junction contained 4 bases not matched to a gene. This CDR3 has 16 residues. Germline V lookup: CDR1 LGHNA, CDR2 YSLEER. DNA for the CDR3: TGCGCCAGCAGCCAAGACAAGCGGGGGGAGTCCTACGAGCAGTACTTC. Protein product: CASSQDKRGESYEQYF.

Here the CDR3 reads CAWERQQETNEKLFF. The CDR3 region has the DNA TGTGCCTGGGAGCGTCAGCAGGAGACTAATGAAAAACTGTTTTTT. This sequence joins TRBV30 and TRBJ1-4; D not certain. The ends were cut back, 5 bases at V and 2 bases at J, with 15 bases in the middle. The CDR3 is 15 amino acids. The germline gives CDR1 GTSNPN, CDR2 SVGIG (reference sequence).

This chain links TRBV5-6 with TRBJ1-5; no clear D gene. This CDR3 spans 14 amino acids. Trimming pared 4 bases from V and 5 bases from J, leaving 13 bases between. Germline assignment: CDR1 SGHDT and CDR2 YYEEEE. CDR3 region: CASSPTGWDQPQHF. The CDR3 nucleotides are TGTGCCAGCAGCCCAACCGGGTGGGATCAGCCCCAGCATTTT.

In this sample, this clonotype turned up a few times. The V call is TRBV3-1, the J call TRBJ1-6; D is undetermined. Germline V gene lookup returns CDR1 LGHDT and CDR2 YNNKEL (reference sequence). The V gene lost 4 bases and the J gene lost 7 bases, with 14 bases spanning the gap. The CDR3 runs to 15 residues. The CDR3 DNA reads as TGTGCCAGCAGCCCCCCCGGGTTTACGAATTCACCCCTCCACTTT. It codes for CASSPPGFTNSPLHF.

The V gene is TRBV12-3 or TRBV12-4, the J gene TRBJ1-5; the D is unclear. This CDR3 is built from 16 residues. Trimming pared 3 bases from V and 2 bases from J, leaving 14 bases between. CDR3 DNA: TGTGCCAGCAGTTTTAACCACGGGTCCGGCAATCAGCCCCAGCATTTT. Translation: CASSFNHGSGNQPQHF.

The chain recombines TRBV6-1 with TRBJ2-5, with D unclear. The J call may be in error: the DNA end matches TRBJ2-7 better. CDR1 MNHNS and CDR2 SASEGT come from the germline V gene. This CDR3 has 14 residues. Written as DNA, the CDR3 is TGTGCCAGCAGTGACTCCGGCATCTCCTACGAGCAGTACTTC. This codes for CASSDSGISYEQYF.

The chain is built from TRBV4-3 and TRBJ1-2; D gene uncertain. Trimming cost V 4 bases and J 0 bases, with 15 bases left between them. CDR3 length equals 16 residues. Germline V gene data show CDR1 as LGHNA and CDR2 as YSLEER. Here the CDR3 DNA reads TGCGCCAGCAGCCTCTCTTCCCGGGCTTCTAACTATGGCTACACCTTC. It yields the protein CASSLSSRASNYGYTF.